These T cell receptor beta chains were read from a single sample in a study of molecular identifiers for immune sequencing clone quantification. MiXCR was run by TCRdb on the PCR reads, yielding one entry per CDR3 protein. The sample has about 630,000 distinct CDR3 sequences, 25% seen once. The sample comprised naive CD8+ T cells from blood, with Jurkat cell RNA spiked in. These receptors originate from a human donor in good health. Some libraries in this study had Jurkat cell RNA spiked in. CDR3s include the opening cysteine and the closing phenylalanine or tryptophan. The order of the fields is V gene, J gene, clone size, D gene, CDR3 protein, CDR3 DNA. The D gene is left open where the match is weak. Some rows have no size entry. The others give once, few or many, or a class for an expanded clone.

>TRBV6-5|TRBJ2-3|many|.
CASSYSTSGAADTQYF
TGTGCCAGCAGTTACTCGACGTCTGGAGCGGCAGATACGCAGTATTTT
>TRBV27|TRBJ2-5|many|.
CASSTSQGNQETQYF
TGTGCCAGCAGTACCTCACAGGGCAACCAAGAGACCCAGTACTTC
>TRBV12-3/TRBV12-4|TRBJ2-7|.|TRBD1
CASSFGQESSYEQYF
TGTGCCAGCAGTTTTGGACAGGAGAGCTCCTACGAGCAGTACTTC
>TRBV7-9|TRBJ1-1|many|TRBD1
CASSLDRDREAFF
TGTGCCAGCAGCTTAGACCGGGACAGGGAAGCTTTCTTT
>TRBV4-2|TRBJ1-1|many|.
CASSQEGLGRNTEAFF
TGTGCCAGCAGCCAAGAAGGTTTGGGCCGGAACACTGAAGCTTTCTTT
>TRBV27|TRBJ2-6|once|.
CANSTMTVSGANVLTF
TGTGCCAACAGTACGATGACAGTCTCTGGGGCCAACGTCCTGACTTTC
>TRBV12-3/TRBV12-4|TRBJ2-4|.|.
CASSLAGKAKNTQYF
TGTGCCAGCAGTTTAGCAGGGAAAGCCAAAAACACTCAGTACTTC
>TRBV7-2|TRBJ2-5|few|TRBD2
CASSLADLAGGRRETQYF
TGTGCCAGCAGCTTAGCCGACCTAGCGGGAGGTCGCAGAGAGACCCAGTACTTC
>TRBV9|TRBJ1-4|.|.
CASSAKAGDRREKLFF
TGTGCCAGCAGCGCAAAGGCGGGAGACAGACGAGAAAAACTGTTTTTT
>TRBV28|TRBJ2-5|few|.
CASSLLPEGGEPQYF
TGTGCCAGCAGTTTACTGCCTGAGGGGGGGGAGCCCCAGTACTTC